This T cell receptor beta chain was captured in a study of molecular identifiers for immune sequencing clone quantification. Findings and caveats of the study: For effector cells, clones above 20 RNA copies held over 97% of molecules; for naive cells, under 1%.

A note on this clonotype: Its antigen is currently unknown. It may be a read error: a sequence one base away is much more abundant. Because it lacks the conserved phenylalanine or tryptophan at the end, this CDR3 is likely a read error.

Sorting isolated naive CD8 T cells as CD8+CD4-CCR7+CD45RA+ events. Previously described methods with listed TCR primers produced the bulk TCR libraries. TCRdb reprocessed the PCR reads with MiXCR, giving one entry per CDR3 protein. The sample has about 86,000 distinct CDR3 sequences; nearly 25% are singletons. Trimming pared 4 bases from V and 1 base from J, leaving 9 bases between. Germline CDR1 reads SQVTM; CDR2 reads ANQGSEA. This CDR3 is built from 13 residues. Sequenced sample: naive CD8+ T cells from blood, with Jurkat cell RNA spiked in. Subset specified: FACS-sorted CD8+CD4-CCR7+CD45RA+ naive T cells. The receptor comes from a human donor in good health. Some libraries in this study had Jurkat cell RNA spiked in. The chain employs TRBV29-1 and TRBJ2-3, with D unclear. The CDR3 here is CSVGTDRTDTQYS. CDR3 bases: TGCAGCGTTGGGACGGACCGCACAGATACGCAGTATTCT.